Following are 30 T cell receptor beta chains from one sample sequenced in a study of long-term antiretroviral therapy in people with HIV. Sequencing used immunoSEQ v3.0 at survey level. Clones were sequenced by immunoSEQ multiplex PCR, and TCRdb holds only the in-frame ones, with some missing. Of more than 15,000 clones listed, about 80% were seen once; the top ten hold around 15%. Sequenced here: unsorted PBMCs, sampled 1.5 years before starting antiretroviral therapy. These receptor sequences come from a woman between 45 and 65 years old with HIV.

The rearrangement uses TRBV5-1 and TRBJ1-1; 11 bases are a match to TRBD1. The CDR3 spans 17 residues. V lost 0 bases and J lost 4; bases outside the gene matches: 8. Germline lookup yields CDR1 SGHRS and CDR2 YFSETQ. The CDR3 nucleotides read TGCGCCAGCAGCTTGGGGGACAGGGGGTTTTATACCACTGAAGCTTTCTTT. Translated: CASSLGDRGFYTTEAFF.

The gene calls are TRBV10-2 and TRBJ2-3; 13 positions agree with TRBD2. The germline CDR1 and CDR2 sequences are WSHSY and SAAADI. This CDR3 region has 18 residues. The ends lost 3 bases at V and 0 bases at J; junction bases unmatched: 6. The CDR3 DNA is TGCGCCAGCAGTGAAAGACTAGCGGGGGGACCTAGCACAGATACGCAGTATTTT. It is translated as CASSERLAGGPSTDTQYF.

This sequence joins TRBV5-6 and TRBJ1-2; D ambiguous. Trimming took off 4 bases at V and 4 bases at J, with 11 bases between the two ends. Germline V gene sequence: CDR1 SGHDT, CDR2 YYEEEE. The CDR3 runs 13 residues. CDR3 nucleotides: TGTGCCAGCAGCGTGACATCAAGCTATGGCTACACCTTC. This gives the protein CASSVTSSYGYTF.

This chain connects TRBV7-3 to TRBJ1-6; 8 bases fit TRBD1. This CDR3 has 15 amino acids. Germline V CDR1 and CDR2: SGHTA, FQGTGA. After removal of 5 bases from V and 7 bases from J, the junction contained 7 bases not matched to a gene. The CDR3 region has the DNA TGTGCCAGCAGCGCCGACAGGGGCCCCAATTCACCCCTCCACTTT. This encodes CASSADRGPNSPLHF.

The DNA of the CDR3 is TGTGCCAGCAGCCAAGGACAGGGCATAGATACGCAGTATTTT. Its translation: CASSQGQGIDTQYF. V is TRBV7-9 and J is TRBJ2-3; TRBD1 matches 8 bases. The V gene end was trimmed by 5 bases and the J gene end by 5 bases; junction bases not matched to a gene: 6. This CDR3 contains 14 residues. Germline CDR1 and CDR2: SEHNR and FQNEAQ (reference sequence).

V is TRBV4-1 and J is TRBJ1-6, with 7 bases identical to TRBD1. This CDR3 comprises 15 residues. Germline V gene lookup returns CDR1 MGHRA and CDR2 YSYEKL. Losses at the gene ends were 5 bases for V and 7 bases for J; bases not matched to a gene: 8. CDR3 coding DNA: TGCGCCAGCAGCATCCGACAGGGACAAAATTCACCCCTCCACTTT. It codes for CASSIRQGQNSPLHF.

The chain joins TRBV5-8 to TRBJ2-7; 7 positions match TRBD2. J was trimmed by 4 bases and V by 3 bases; bases with no gene match: 16. This CDR3 is built from 17 residues. Per germline, CDR1 SGHTS and CDR2 YDEGEE. The CDR3 sequence: CASSSPPLALSTYEQYV. The CDR3 bases are TGTGCCAGCAGCTCCCCCCCACTAGCGCTCAGCACTTACGAGCAGTACGTC.

The rearrangement links TRBV28 to TRBJ2-7, with D tentatively TRBD1 or TRBD2 (5 bases each). Trimming pared 1 base from V and 5 bases from J, leaving 12 bases between. This CDR3 has 14 residues. Germline CDR1 is MDHEN and CDR2 is SYDVKM. The CDR3 region is CASSLSRESHEQYF. The CDR3 DNA is TGTGCCAGCAGTTTATCCAGGGAGTCCCACGAGCAGTACTTC.

J is TRBJ1-5 and V is TRBV6-1; D is possibly TRBD1 (5 bases). V was pared by 7 bases and J by 5 bases, with 18 bases between. Germline V gene sequence: CDR1 MNHNS, CDR2 SASEGT. The CDR3 contains 15 residues. Here the CDR3 DNA reads TGTGCCAGCATCCCGCCGAAGGGGTGGGATCAGCCCCAGCATTTT. Translated, it gives CASIPPKGWDQPQHF.

The chain is built from TRBV5-1 and TRBJ1-3, with unresolved D. The CDR3 has 15 amino acids. Germline lookup yields CDR1 SGHRS and CDR2 YFSETQ. V lost 1 base to trimming and J lost 4 bases, with 12 bases between them. The CDR3, as DNA: TGCGCCAGCAGCTTGTTGTCCGGGTCGGGAAACACCATATATTTT. This translates into CASSLLSGSGNTIYF.

The rearrangement links TRBV15 to TRBJ2-5; TRBD2 matches 7 bases. The germline V gene encodes CDR1 LNHNV and CDR2 YYDKDF (reference sequence). CDR3 length equals 16 residues. The V segment lost 9 bases and the J segment 1 base; nucleotides outside the gene matches: 14. Here the CDR3 reads CATRDEGAGAQETQYF. Here the CDR3 DNA reads TGTGCCACTCGGGACGAAGGGGCGGGAGCCCAAGAGACCCAGTACTTC.

The chain employs TRBV19 and TRBJ2-1, with a tentative D call TRBD1 (5 bases). V was clipped by 0 bases and J by 7 bases, with 16 bases between them. This CDR3 has 16 amino acids. Germline assignment: CDR1 LNHDA and CDR2 SQIVND (reference sequence). The CDR3 nucleotides read TGTGCCAGTAGTATAGATAAGGGGTGGGAATCAAATGAGCAGTTCTTC. Translation gives CASSIDKGWESNEQFF.

This clone was counted only a few times. This CDR3 reads CASSQEKRTGRSATNEKLFF. The CDR3 DNA is TGCGCCAGCAGCCAAGAAAAGAGGACAGGCAGAAGTGCAACTAATGAAAAACTGTTTTTT. The chain has TRBV4-1 and TRBJ1-4, with 7 bases that match TRBD1. With 0 bases clipped from V and 0 bases from J, the junction kept 13 bases outside the gene matches. This CDR3 is built from 20 residues. The germline V gene encodes CDR1 MGHRA and CDR2 YSYEKL.

The chain links TRBV2 to TRBJ1-1; D is possibly TRBD1 (5 bases). The length of the CDR3 is 14 residues. V was shortened by 7 bases and J by 0 bases, with 12 bases between the two germline ends. CDR1 is SNHLY, CDR2 FYNNEI, per germline. The DNA for the CDR3 is TGTGCCAGCAACACAGGATCGGTGAACACTGAAGCTTTCTTT. This sequence encodes CASNTGSVNTEAFF.

This clone was counted between two and nine times. The chain couples TRBV7-8 to TRBJ2-7; D is ambiguous. V dropped 0 bases and J dropped 3 bases, with 9 bases sitting between them. Per germline, CDR1 SGHVS and CDR2 FQNEAQ. The CDR3 sequence is 14 residues long. In nucleotides, the CDR3 is TGTGCCAGCAGCTTAGCGAACGTGATCTACGAGCAGTACGTC. The encoded protein is CASSLANVIYEQYV.

This chain uses TRBV12-5 with TRBJ2-1; 10 bases are a match to TRBD1. Germline values: CDR1 LGHNT, CDR2 FRNRAP. With V trimmed by 0 bases and J by 6 bases, 14 bases remained unmatched. This CDR3 comprises 19 residues. CDR3 DNA: TGTGCTAGTGGTTTGGTACCGGGAAGAGACAGGGGGCGTAGCAATGAGCAGTTCTTC. This sequence encodes CASGLVPGRDRGRSNEQFF.

V is TRBV18 and J is TRBJ2-7, with a tentative D call TRBD2 (6 bases). Germline V CDR1 and CDR2: KGHSH, LQKENI. The CDR3 has 16 residues. V was shortened by 4 bases and J by 0 bases, with 16 bases between the two germline ends. CDR3 sequence reads: CASSHNRGGYSYEQYF. The CDR3 DNA reads TGTGCCAGCTCACACAACCGGGGAGGCTACTCCTACGAGCAGTACTTC.

The chain joins TRBV27 to TRBJ1-2, with 8 nucleotides matching TRBD1. Germline assignment: CDR1 MNHEY and CDR2 SMNVEV (reference sequence). The CDR3 totals 13 residues. Unmatched junction bases numbered 4, after V lost 6 bases and J lost 4 bases. The CDR3 DNA reads as TGTGCCAGCAGGCCAGGGGGCGGCTATGGCTACACCTTC. This translates into CASRPGGGYGYTF.

This clone has just a few counts. This chain joins TRBV7-8 and TRBJ1-1, with a possible D match to TRBD1 (5 bases). Looked up from germline, CDR1 is SGHVS and CDR2 is FQNEAQ. The CDR3 is made up of 12 amino acids. Trimming cost V 2 bases and J 7 bases, with 8 bases left between them. The CDR3 loop is CASSLWGIEAFF. The CDR3 bases are TGTGCCAGCAGCTTATGGGGGATTGAAGCTTTCTTT.

The genes are TRBV20-1 and TRBJ1-2; D is unclear. Germline lookup yields CDR1 DFQATT and CDR2 SNEGSKA (reference sequence). Trimming removed 0 bases from V and 2 bases from J, with 1 base in between. This CDR3 has 11 amino acids. CDR3 amino acids: CSARENYGYTF. The DNA of the CDR3 is TGCAGTGCTAGAGAAAACTATGGCTACACCTTC.

V gene TRBV14 combines with J gene TRBJ2-1; D unclear. Germline CDR1 is SGHDN and CDR2 is FVKESK. V lost 1 base and J lost 7, with 14 bases in between. The CDR3 runs 15 residues. CDR3 sequence (DNA): TGTGCCAGCAGCCAAGTGGTAGGGTGGAATAATGAGCAGTTCTTC. As protein: CASSQVVGWNNEQFF.

This clone was observed a handful of times. The rearrangement links TRBV4-1 to TRBJ2-1; perhaps TRBD2 as D (7 bases). This CDR3 comprises 16 residues. V lost 0 bases, J lost 5 bases, and 14 bases lay in between. CDR1 and CDR2 from the germline V gene are MGHRA and YSYEKL. CDR3 sequence: CASSQDLGGADNEQFF. The CDR3 coding sequence is TGCGCCAGCAGCCAAGATTTGGGGGGGGCCGACAATGAGCAGTTCTTC.

J is TRBJ2-5 and V is TRBV7-2; 9 bases are a match to TRBD2. Germline V gives CDR1 SGHTA, CDR2 FQGNSA. Trimming took 2 bases from V and 3 from J; bases not matched to a gene: 1. This CDR3 spans 14 amino acids. CDR3 region: CASSLRLAEETQYF. The CDR3 DNA sequence: TGTGCCAGCAGCTTAAGACTAGCGGAAGAGACCCAGTACTTC.

Concerning this clone: The junction and the germline gene differ at one end; a read error may be behind it. The CDR3 DNA sequence: TGTACCAGCAGTGTGGGGGCGCCGGGAAACGAGCAGTACTTC. Protein sequence: CTSSVGAPGNEQYF. This chain uses TRBV6-1 with TRBJ2-7, with a possible D match to TRBD1 (6 bases). The germline V gene has CDR1 MNHNS and CDR2 SASEGT. This CDR3 has 14 amino acids.

This chain uses TRBV7-6 with TRBJ2-5, with a tentative D call TRBD1 (5 bases). CDR3 length: 14 amino acids. Germline V CDR1 and CDR2: SGHVS, FNYEAQ. V was cut by 1 base and J by 2 bases, with 8 bases left in between. The CDR3 nucleotides are TGTGCCAGCAGCTTAGGACAGAGGCAAGAGACCCAGTACTTC. It encodes CASSLGQRQETQYF.

This clone appeared a few times. V usage is TRBV11-2 and J usage is TRBJ2-7; a possible D gene is TRBD2 (5 bases). The germline gives CDR1 SGHAT, CDR2 FQNNGV. The CDR3 spans 14 residues. Trimming took 5 bases from V and 2 from J, leaving 13 bases between them. This chain's CDR3 is CASSPPGLAYEQYF. The CDR3 region has the DNA TGTGCCAGCAGCCCTCCAGGACTGGCCTACGAGCAGTACTTC.

The chain joins TRBV18 to TRBJ1-2; no clear D. V dropped 3 bases and J dropped 3 bases, with 11 bases sitting between them. The CDR3 is made up of 14 amino acids. Germline V CDR1 and CDR2: KGHSH, LQKENI. For the CDR3, the DNA is TGTGCCAGCTCACCTTTAGACACGGACTATGGCTACACCTTC. Protein product: CASSPLDTDYGYTF.

This clone is medium-sized within its sample. The V and J genes are TRBV19 and TRBJ1-1, with unresolved D. The germline V gene has CDR1 LNHDA and CDR2 SQIVND (reference sequence). V gave up 4 bases and J gave up 2 bases, with 11 bases separating them. The CDR3 runs to 14 residues. The CDR3 spells CASSKTATNTEAFF. The CDR3, as DNA: TGTGCCAGTAGTAAAACAGCCACTAACACTGAAGCTTTCTTT.

The genes are TRBV5-4 and TRBJ1-1; D gene unclear. Germline lookup yields CDR1 SGHNT and CDR2 YYREEE (reference sequence). Trimming removed 8 bases at V and 5 bases at J, with 7 bases between. The CDR3 runs to 10 residues. The CDR3 region is CASRLTEAFF. The DNA of the CDR3 is TGTGCCAGTCGTTTAACTGAAGCTTTCTTT. Using reference TRBV5-4 and TRBJ1-1 for the parts outside the CDR3, the full variable domain is ETGVTQSPTHLIKTRGQQVTLRCSSQSGHNTVSWYQQALGQGPQFIFQYYREEENGRGNFPPRFSGLQFPNYSSELNVNALELDDSALYLCASRLTEAFFGQGTRLTVV.

V and J are TRBV6-6 and TRBJ1-1, with 11 bases fitting TRBD1. The CDR3 length is 13 residues. The ends lost 7 bases at V and 5 bases at J; junction bases unmatched: 3. CDR1 and CDR2 from the germline V gene are MNHNY and SVGAGI (reference sequence). The CDR3 loop reads CASIGQGATEAFF. CDR3 DNA sequence: TGTGCCAGCATCGGACAGGGGGCTACTGAAGCTTTCTTT.